The 30 T cell receptor beta chains in this list originate from one sample, sequenced in a study of cytomegalovirus exposure and HLA in healthy donors. 60 Vbeta and 13 Jbeta primers were used in PCR. Clones were sequenced by immunoSEQ multiplex PCR, and TCRdb holds only the in-frame ones, with some missing. The sample contains roughly 130,000 clones, roughly two thirds of which appear only once. Sequencing used PBMCs. Receptors originate from a man aged 25 to 45 in good health and CMV-seropositive.

J is TRBJ2-2 and V is TRBV11-2; 8 positions agree with TRBD1. The CDR3 totals 14 residues. Germline CDR1 is SGHAT and CDR2 is FQNNGV. V shed 5 bases and J 6 bases; nucleotides not matched to a gene: 5. For the CDR3, the DNA is TGTGCCAGCAGCCCGCCGGGACAGGCCGGGGAGCTGTTTTTT. Translation gives CASSPPGQAGELFF.

This chain joins TRBV12-5 and TRBJ2-7, with a possible D match to TRBD1 (6 bases). V dropped 1 base and J dropped 3 bases, with 13 bases sitting between them. The germline V gene has CDR1 LGHNT and CDR2 FRNRAP. The CDR3 totals 15 residues. The DNA of the CDR3 is TGTGCTAGTGGTTTGGGACAGGTTCGTATCTACGAGCAGTACTTC. Protein product: CASGLGQVRIYEQYF. Filled out from reference TRBV12-5 and TRBJ2-7, the complete variable domain reads DARVTQTPRHKVTEMGQEVTMRCQPILGHNTVFWYRQTMMQGLELLAYFRNRAPLDDSGMPKDRFSAEMPDATLATLKIQPSEPRDSAVYFCASGLGQVRIYEQYFGPGTRLTVT.

The chain links TRBV7-3 to TRBJ2-3, with D maybe TRBD2 (6 bases). This CDR3 spans 13 amino acids. Deletions cut 3 bases from V and 7 bases from J, with 11 bases between. Germline V CDR1 and CDR2: SGHTA, FQGTGA. The CDR3 is CASSFGSGNTQYF. The CDR3 nucleotides are TGTGCCAGCAGCTTCGGGAGTGGTAATACGCAGTATTTT.

V gene TRBV29-1 combines with J gene TRBJ2-5; 9 positions agree with TRBD1. CDR1 SQVTM and CDR2 ANQGSEA come from the germline V gene. V lost 2 bases, J lost 3 bases, and 10 bases stayed unmatched. The CDR3 covers 16 residues. The CDR3 sequence: CSVEWGSRTGEETQYF. Written as DNA, the CDR3 is TGCAGCGTTGAATGGGGCTCCCGGACAGGGGAAGAGACCCAGTACTTC. The full variable domain, in which reference TRBV29-1 and TRBJ2-5 provide the parts outside the CDR3, is SAVISQKPSRDICQRGTSLTIQCQVDSQVTMMFWYRQQPGQSLTLIATANQGSEATYESGFVIDKFPISRPNLTFSTLTVSNMSPEDSSIYLCSVEWGSRTGEETQYFGPGTRLLVL.

The chain has TRBV19 and TRBJ1-1; TRBD1 agrees at 8 bases. The CDR3 loop spans 14 amino acids. Germline values: CDR1 LNHDA, CDR2 SQIVND (reference sequence). V shed 3 bases, J shed 6 bases, and the junction held 6 bases outside the gene matches. The DNA for the CDR3 is TGTGCCAGTAGTATTTCAGGGGGCCGGGCTGAAGCTTTCTTT. It translates to CASSISGGRAEAFF.

The chain joins TRBV25-1 to TRBJ2-3, with D possibly matching TRBD2 (6 bases). Trimming left V 0 bases short and J 10 bases short, with 14 bases between. The CDR3 spans 14 residues. CDR1 is MGHDK, CDR2 SYGVNS, per germline. CDR3 DNA sequence: TGTGCCAGCAGTGAATATCGGACGGGGGAACCGCAGTATTTT. As protein: CASSEYRTGEPQYF.

V gene TRBV5-1 combines with J gene TRBJ2-5; TRBD1 matches at 7 bases. The CDR3 consists of 13 residues. CDR1 and CDR2 from the germline V gene are SGHRS and YFSETQ. V lost 3 bases to trimming and J lost 1 base; unmatched junction nucleotides: 0. In DNA form, the CDR3 reads TGCGCCAGCAGCTGGGACAGCCAAGAGACCCAGTACTTC. This translates into CASSWDSQETQYF.

This clone has more than one count but fewer than ten. V and J are TRBV2 and TRBJ1-2; no clear D. This CDR3 is built from 12 residues. Trimming left V 6 bases short and J 6 bases short, with 11 bases between. The germline gives CDR1 SNHLY, CDR2 FYNNEI. The CDR3, as DNA: TGTGCCAGCAGAGGCAGCGATGATGGCTACACCTTC. Its translation: CASRGSDDGYTF.

The V gene is TRBV5-6, the J gene TRBJ1-5; D not resolved. Germline CDR1 is SGHDT and CDR2 is YYEEEE. Trimming left V 4 bases short and J 2 bases short, with 13 bases between. The CDR3 sequence is 15 residues long. The CDR3 loop is CASSREEGGNQPQHF. The CDR3 coding sequence is TGTGCCAGCAGCAGAGAGGAGGGAGGCAATCAGCCCCAGCATTTT.

This clone was counted a single time. This sequence joins TRBV10-3 and TRBJ2-3; D perhaps matches TRBD2 (5 bases). The CDR3 runs to 18 residues. The germline V and J ends were trimmed by 0 bases and 0 bases, with 16 bases remaining between them. The germline V gene encodes CDR1 ENHRY and CDR2 SYGVKD. The DNA for the CDR3 is TGTGCCATCAGTGAGTCTAGTGAGGGCTTTTATAGCACAGATACGCAGTATTTT. This encodes CAISESSEGFYSTDTQYF.

In its sample, this clone was seen once. The V call is TRBV28, the J call TRBJ2-7; 11 bases align to TRBD1. The CDR3 is 14 amino acids. V shed 6 bases, J shed 6 bases, and the junction held 7 bases outside the gene matches. Looked up from germline, CDR1 is MDHEN and CDR2 is SYDVKM. CDR3 DNA sequence: TGTGCCAGCAGCACCGGGACAGGGGGTGTCGAGCAGTACTTC. The encoded protein is CASSTGTGGVEQYF.

This chain links TRBV14 with TRBJ2-7; no firm D call. The CDR3 has 14 amino acids. Germline CDR1 and CDR2: SGHDN and FVKESK. V lost 0 bases and J 0 bases, leaving 6 bases between the germline ends. The CDR3 region is CASSQEWSSYEQYF. CDR3 DNA: TGTGCCAGCAGCCAAGAGTGGAGCTCCTACGAGCAGTACTTC.

This clone was seen a single time. The rearrangement uses TRBV5-1 and TRBJ2-2; weak D call: TRBD2 (5 bases). Trimming took 4 bases from V and 5 from J, leaving 9 bases between them. Germline V gene sequence: CDR1 SGHRS, CDR2 YFSETQ. The CDR3 totals 13 residues. The CDR3 loop is CASSPSGTGELFF. The CDR3 region has the DNA TGCGCCAGCAGCCCCTCGGGGACCGGGGAGCTGTTTTTT. Looking up the rest from reference TRBV5-1 and TRBJ2-2 gives the full variable domain: KAGVTQTPRYLIKTRGQQVTLSCSPISGHRSVSWYQQTPGQGLQFLFEYFSETQRNKGNFPGRFSGRQFSNSRSEMNVSTLELGDSALYLCASSPSGTGELFFGEGSRLTVL.

Worth noting for this clone: Germline and junction disagree at one end, which may indicate a read error. The chain couples TRBV7-7 to TRBJ1-1; D may be TRBD1 (6 bases). Per germline, CDR1 SSHAT and CDR2 FNYEAQ (reference sequence). The CDR3 is 13 residues long. CDR3 in DNA: TGTGCTAGCAGCACGAACAGGGAGGGTGAAGCTTTCTTT. Amino acids: CASSTNREGEAFF.

A word on this clone: Mismatch with germline at one junction end may stem from a read error. The chain is built from TRBV6-1 and TRBJ1-1, with 10 bases aligning to TRBD1. The CDR3 has 14 amino acids. Germline lookup yields CDR1 MNHNS and CDR2 SASEGT. The DNA of the CDR3 is TGTGCCAGCAGTGAGACCGGACAGGGGGAAGTGACGATCTTT. It yields the protein CASSETGQGEVTIF.

The chain employs TRBV9 and TRBJ2-3; D gene uncertain. The CDR3 contains 15 residues. Looked up from germline, CDR1 is SGDLS and CDR2 is YYNGEE. V lost 6 bases, J lost 0 bases, and 14 bases lay in between. CDR3 nucleotide sequence: TGTGCCAGCACCGATAGTAGTTCTAGCACAGATACGCAGTATTTT. As protein: CASTDSSSSTDTQYF.

This chain uses TRBV9 with TRBJ2-5, with D possibly being TRBD1 (6 bases). This CDR3 region has 14 residues. V gave up 6 bases and J gave up 4 bases, with 16 bases separating them. CDR1 is SGDLS and CDR2 is YYNGEE in the germline V gene. The DNA of the CDR3 is TGTGCCAGCAACGAGCACGAGGGGGTAGAGACCCAGTACTTC. Translated: CASNEHEGVETQYF.

This chain connects TRBV5-6 to TRBJ2-7, with 7 bases matching TRBD2. Losses at the gene ends were 0 bases for V and 0 bases for J; bases not matched to a gene: 12. The CDR3 contains 18 residues. Looked up from germline, CDR1 is SGHDT and CDR2 is YYEEEE. CDR3 region: CASSLGLADKLSSYEQYF. CDR3 DNA sequence: TGTGCCAGCAGCTTGGGGCTAGCGGACAAACTAAGCTCCTACGAGCAGTACTTC.

J is TRBJ2-2 and V is TRBV4-2; no clear D gene. CDR3 size: 13 residues. Between the trimmed V and J ends, which lost 5 bases and 9 bases, there was a span of 13 bases. Germline V gives CDR1 LGHNA, CDR2 YNFKEQ. CDR3 loop: CASSAHPSWELFF. The DNA for the CDR3 is TGTGCCAGCAGCGCGCACCCCTCCTGGGAGCTGTTTTTT.

The chain links TRBV5-1 to TRBJ1-1; TRBD1 might be the D (6 bases). V lost 1 base to trimming and J lost 10 bases, with 17 bases between them. The length of the CDR3 is 14 residues. CDR1 and CDR2 (germline): SGHRS, YFSETQ. CDR3 sequence reads: CASSLRDKTLIAFF. The CDR3 DNA is TGCGCCAGCAGCTTGAGGGACAAAACACTGATAGCTTTCTTT.

The chain is built from TRBV6-5 and TRBJ1-4; 8 positions match TRBD1. Germline assignment: CDR1 MNHEY and CDR2 SVGAGI. The junction had 5 bases not matched to a gene; V was cut back by 4 bases and J by 7 bases. This CDR3 spans 14 amino acids. The CDR3 sequence: CASSSQGAGEKLFF. CDR3 coding DNA: TGTGCCAGCAGTTCCCAGGGGGCGGGTGAAAAACTGTTTTTT.

CDR3 sequence (DNA): TGCGCCAGCAGCTTGGCTGGGACAGGGGAAAAACTGTTTTTT. It yields the protein CASSLAGTGEKLFF. This rearrangement joins TRBV5-1 to TRBJ1-4, with 9 bases matching TRBD1. V was pared by 0 bases and J by 8 bases, with 2 bases of the junction left unmatched. Germline CDR1 SGHRS, CDR2 YFSETQ. The CDR3 totals 14 residues.

This chain's CDR3 is CASSWTPGGRQPQHF. The CDR3 nucleotides are TGTGCCAGCAGTTGGACCCCAGGGGGCCGGCAGCCCCAGCATTTT. The chain is built from TRBV6-6 and TRBJ1-5; 8 positions match TRBD1. This CDR3 contains 15 residues. V lost 4 bases, J lost 7 bases, and 9 bases stayed unmatched. Per germline, CDR1 MNHNY and CDR2 SVGAGI (reference sequence).

The gene calls are TRBV27 and TRBJ2-1; tentative D call: TRBD2 (5 bases). V gave up 7 bases and J gave up 9 bases, with 16 bases separating them. Germline assignment: CDR1 MNHEY and CDR2 SMNVEV (reference sequence). This CDR3 is 13 amino acids long. The CDR3 protein is CASTPDRRGEQFF. Written as DNA, the CDR3 is TGTGCCAGCACCCCGGATAGACGGGGTGAGCAGTTCTTC.

The chain joins TRBV7-3 to TRBJ2-7; D not certain. The CDR3 totals 15 residues. The germline CDR1 and CDR2 sequences are SGHTA and FQGTGA. Trimming took 4 bases from V and 9 from J, leaving 22 bases between them. The CDR3 sequence: CASSYGATPYSVQYF. CDR3 DNA sequence: TGTGCCAGCAGCTACGGAGCCACCCCTTATTCGGTGCAGTACTTC.

The sample holds a few counts of this clone. The gene calls are TRBV12-5 and TRBJ1-1; no definite D call. The CDR3 has 15 amino acids. Trimming left V 3 bases short and J 3 bases short, with 14 bases between. Germline CDR1 is LGHNT and CDR2 is FRNRAP. The CDR3, as DNA: TGTGCTAGTGGTTTACGGGGAATATATGACACTGAAGCTTTCTTT. Translating gives CASGLRGIYDTEAFF. Filled out from reference TRBV12-5 and TRBJ1-1, the complete variable domain reads DARVTQTPRHKVTEMGQEVTMRCQPILGHNTVFWYRQTMMQGLELLAYFRNRAPLDDSGMPKDRFSAEMPDATLATLKIQPSEPRDSAVYFCASGLRGIYDTEAFFGQGTRLTVV.

The chain uses TRBV4-1 and TRBJ2-2; 8 bases agree with TRBD1. Per the germline V gene, CDR1 is MGHRA and CDR2 is YSYEKL. This CDR3 is built from 15 residues. The junction had 7 bases not matched to a gene; V was cut back by 6 bases and J by 4 bases. The chain's CDR3 is CASRPRDRFTGELFF. The CDR3 DNA reads as TGCGCCAGCAGACCCCGGGACAGGTTCACCGGGGAGCTGTTTTTT.

The chain carries TRBV6-5 and TRBJ2-1, with D possibly being TRBD1 (6 bases). CDR1 MNHEY and CDR2 SVGAGI come from the germline V gene. This CDR3 spans 16 amino acids. V lost 0 bases and J lost 6, with 15 bases in between. CDR3 sequence (DNA): TGTGCCAGCAGTTACTCGAGAAAAAGACAGGTCAATGAGCAGTTCTTC. Amino acids: CASSYSRKRQVNEQFF.

This clone was observed a handful of times. The chain recombines TRBV7-8 with TRBJ1-5; 8 bases agree with TRBD1. Germline CDR1 reads SGHVS; CDR2 reads FQNEAQ. The trim removed 1 base at V and 2 bases at J, leaving 10 bases unmatched. This CDR3 comprises 18 residues. The CDR3 here is CASSLDPLDRVGNQPQHF. The CDR3 nucleotides are TGTGCCAGCAGCTTAGACCCTTTGGACAGGGTCGGCAATCAGCCCCAGCATTTT. The variable domain in full, with the rest retrieved from reference TRBV7-8 and TRBJ1-5, is GAGVSQSPRYKVAKRGQDVALRCDPISGHVSLFWYQQALGQGPEFLTYFQNEAQLDKSGLPSDRFFAERPEGSVSTLKIQRTQQEDSAVYLCASSLDPLDRVGNQPQHFGDGTRLSIL.

V gene TRBV7-6 combines with J gene TRBJ2-7, with TRBD2 matching 11 bases. This CDR3 comprises 15 residues. The junction had 6 bases not matched to a gene; V was cut back by 4 bases and J by 4 bases. Germline V gene lookup returns CDR1 SGHVS and CDR2 FNYEAQ. The CDR3 spells CASSSVAGGPYEQYF. The CDR3 region has the DNA TGTGCCAGCAGCTCGGTAGCGGGAGGGCCGTACGAGCAGTACTTC.